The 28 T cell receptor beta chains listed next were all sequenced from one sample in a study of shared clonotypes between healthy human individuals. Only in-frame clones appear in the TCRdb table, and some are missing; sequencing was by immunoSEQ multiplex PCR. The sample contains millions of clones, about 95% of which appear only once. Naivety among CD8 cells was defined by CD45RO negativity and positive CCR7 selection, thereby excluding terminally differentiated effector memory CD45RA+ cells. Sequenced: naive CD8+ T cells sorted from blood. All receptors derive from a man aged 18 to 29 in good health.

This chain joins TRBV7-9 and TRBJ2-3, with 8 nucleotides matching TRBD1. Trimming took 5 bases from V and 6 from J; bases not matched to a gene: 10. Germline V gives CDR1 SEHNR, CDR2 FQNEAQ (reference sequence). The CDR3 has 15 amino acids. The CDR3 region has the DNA TGTGCCAGCAGCCCTCCTGACAGGGGTATGGATACGCAGTATTTT. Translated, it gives CASSPPDRGMDTQYF.

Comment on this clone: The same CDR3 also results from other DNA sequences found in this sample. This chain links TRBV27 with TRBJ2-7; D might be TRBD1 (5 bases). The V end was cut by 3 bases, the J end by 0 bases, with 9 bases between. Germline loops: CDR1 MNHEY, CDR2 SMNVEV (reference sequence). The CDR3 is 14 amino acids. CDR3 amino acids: CASSFTGSSYEQYF. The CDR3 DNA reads TGTGCCAGCAGTTTCACAGGAAGCTCCTACGAGCAGTACTTC.

CDR3 nucleotide sequence: TGTGCCAGCAGCCGGGACTCCTGGGGCCGCAATGAGCAGTTCTTC. It yields the protein CASSRDSWGRNEQFF. This chain connects TRBV7-9 to TRBJ2-1; TRBD2 is a possible D gene (6 bases). There are 15 residues in the CDR3. Germline V gives CDR1 SEHNR, CDR2 FQNEAQ (reference sequence). Trimming removed 5 bases from V and 6 bases from J, with 17 bases in between. The full variable domain, completed using reference TRBV7-9 and TRBJ2-1, is DTGVSQNPRHKITKRGQNVTFRCDPISEHNRLYWYRQTLGQGPEFLTYFQNEAQLEKSRLLSDRFSAERPKGSFSTLEIQRTEQGDSAMYLCASSRDSWGRNEQFFGPGTRLTVL.

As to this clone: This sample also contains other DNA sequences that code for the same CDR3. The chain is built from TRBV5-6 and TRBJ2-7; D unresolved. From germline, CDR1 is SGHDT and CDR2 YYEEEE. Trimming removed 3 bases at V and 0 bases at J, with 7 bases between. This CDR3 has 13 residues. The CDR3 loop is CASSWTSSYEQYF. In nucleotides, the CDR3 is TGTGCCAGCAGCTGGACGAGCTCCTACGAGCAGTACTTC.

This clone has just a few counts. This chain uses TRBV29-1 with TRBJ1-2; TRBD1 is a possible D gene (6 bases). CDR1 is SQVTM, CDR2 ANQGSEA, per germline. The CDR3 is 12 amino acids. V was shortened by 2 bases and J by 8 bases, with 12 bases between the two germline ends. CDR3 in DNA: TGCAGCGTTGAAAGGGGGATCGACGGCTACACCTTC. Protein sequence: CSVERGIDGYTF. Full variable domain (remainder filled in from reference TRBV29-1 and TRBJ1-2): SAVISQKPSRDICQRGTSLTIQCQVDSQVTMMFWYRQQPGQSLTLIATANQGSEATYESGFVIDKFPISRPNLTFSTLTVSNMSPEDSSIYLCSVERGIDGYTFGSGTRLTVV.

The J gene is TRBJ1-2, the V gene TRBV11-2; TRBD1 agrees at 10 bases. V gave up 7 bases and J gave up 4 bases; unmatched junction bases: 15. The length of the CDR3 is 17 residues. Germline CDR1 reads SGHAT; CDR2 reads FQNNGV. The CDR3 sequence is CASNPGQGPTTRYGYTF. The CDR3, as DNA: TGTGCCAGCAATCCGGGACAGGGGCCCACTACCCGCTATGGCTACACCTTC.

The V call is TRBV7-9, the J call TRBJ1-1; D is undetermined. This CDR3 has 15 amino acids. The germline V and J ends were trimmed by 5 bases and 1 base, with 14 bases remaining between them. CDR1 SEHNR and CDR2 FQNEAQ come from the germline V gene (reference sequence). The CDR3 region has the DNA TGTGCCAGCAGCGACCGACTGAATTCGAACACTGAAGCTTTCTTT. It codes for CASSDRLNSNTEAFF.

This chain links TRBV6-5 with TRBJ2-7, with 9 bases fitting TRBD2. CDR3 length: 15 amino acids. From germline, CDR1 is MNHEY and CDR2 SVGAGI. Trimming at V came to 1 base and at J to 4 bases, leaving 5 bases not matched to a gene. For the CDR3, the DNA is TGTGCCAGCAGTTACTATAGCGGGAGTGGGTACGAGCAGTACTTC. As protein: CASSYYSGSGYEQYF.

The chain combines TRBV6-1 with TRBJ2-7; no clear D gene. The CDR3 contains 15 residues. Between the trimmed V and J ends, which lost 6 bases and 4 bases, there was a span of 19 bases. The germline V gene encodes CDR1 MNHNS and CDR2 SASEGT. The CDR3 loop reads CASSRDSLYGYEQYF. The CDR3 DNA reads TGTGCCAGCAGCAGAGACTCGCTTTATGGGTACGAGCAGTACTTC.

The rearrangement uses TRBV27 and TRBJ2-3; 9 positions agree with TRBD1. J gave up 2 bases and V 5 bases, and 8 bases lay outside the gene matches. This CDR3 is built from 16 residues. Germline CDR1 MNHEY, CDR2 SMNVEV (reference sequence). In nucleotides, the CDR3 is TGTGCCAGCAGTACACGGGGGGACAGGGCCACAGATACGCAGTATTTT. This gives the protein CASSTRGDRATDTQYF.

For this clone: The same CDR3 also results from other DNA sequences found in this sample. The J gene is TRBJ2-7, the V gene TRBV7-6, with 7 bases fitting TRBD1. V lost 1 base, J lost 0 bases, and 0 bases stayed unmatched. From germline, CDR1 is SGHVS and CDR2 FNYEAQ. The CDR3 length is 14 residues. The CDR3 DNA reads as TGTGCCAGCAGCTTAGGGGACAGCTCCTACGAGCAGTACTTC. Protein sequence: CASSLGDSSYEQYF. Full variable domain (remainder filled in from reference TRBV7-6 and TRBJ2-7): GAGVSQSPRYKVTKRGQDVALRCDPISGHVSLYWYRQALGQGPEFLTYFNYEAQQDKSGLPNDRFSAERPEGSISTLTIQRTEQRDSAMYRCASSLGDSSYEQYFGPGTRLTVT.

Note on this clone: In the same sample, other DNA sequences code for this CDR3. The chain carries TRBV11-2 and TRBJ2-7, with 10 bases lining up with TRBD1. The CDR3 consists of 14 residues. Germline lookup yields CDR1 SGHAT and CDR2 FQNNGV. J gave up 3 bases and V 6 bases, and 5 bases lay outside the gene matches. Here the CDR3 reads CASSPDRGLYEQYF. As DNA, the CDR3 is TGTGCCAGCAGTCCCGACAGGGGGCTCTACGAGCAGTACTTC.

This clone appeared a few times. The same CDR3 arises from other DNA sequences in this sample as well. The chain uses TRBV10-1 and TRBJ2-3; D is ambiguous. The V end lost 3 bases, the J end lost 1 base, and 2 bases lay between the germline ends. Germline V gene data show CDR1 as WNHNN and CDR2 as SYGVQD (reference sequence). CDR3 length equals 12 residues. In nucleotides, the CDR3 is TGCGCCAGCAGTGATGGCACAGATACGCAGTATTTT. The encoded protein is CASSDGTDTQYF.

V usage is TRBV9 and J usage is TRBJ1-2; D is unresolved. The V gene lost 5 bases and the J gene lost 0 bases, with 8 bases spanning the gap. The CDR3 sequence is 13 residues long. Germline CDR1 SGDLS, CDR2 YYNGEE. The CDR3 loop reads CASRSNTNYGYTF. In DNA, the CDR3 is TGTGCCAGCAGATCTAATACTAACTATGGCTACACCTTC.

CDR3 residues: CASSQFRQGDYGYTF. The CDR3 DNA follows: TGTGCCAGCAGCCAATTCCGACAGGGGGACTATGGCTACACCTTC. V usage is TRBV16 and J usage is TRBJ1-2; 9 nucleotides align to TRBD1. The CDR3 consists of 15 residues. Germline lookup yields CDR1 KGHSY and CDR2 FQNENV. The trim removed 1 base at V and 3 bases at J, leaving 3 bases unmatched.

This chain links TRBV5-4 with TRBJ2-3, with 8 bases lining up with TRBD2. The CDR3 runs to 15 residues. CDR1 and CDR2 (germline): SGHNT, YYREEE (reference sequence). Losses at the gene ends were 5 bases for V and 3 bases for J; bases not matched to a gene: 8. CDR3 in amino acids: CASRFTGGVTDTQYF. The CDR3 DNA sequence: TGTGCCAGCAGGTTCACGGGAGGGGTGACAGATACGCAGTATTTT.

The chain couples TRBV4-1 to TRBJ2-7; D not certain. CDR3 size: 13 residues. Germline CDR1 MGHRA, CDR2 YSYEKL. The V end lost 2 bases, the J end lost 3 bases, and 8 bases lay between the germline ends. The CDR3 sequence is CASSQPGHYEQYF. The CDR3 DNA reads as TGCGCCAGCAGCCAACCGGGCCACTACGAGCAGTACTTC.

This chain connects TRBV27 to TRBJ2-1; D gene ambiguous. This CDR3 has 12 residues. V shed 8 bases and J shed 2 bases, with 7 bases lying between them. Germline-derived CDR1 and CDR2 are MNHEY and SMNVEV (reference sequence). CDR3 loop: CASFQTYNEQFF. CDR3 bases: TGTGCCAGCTTCCAGACCTACAATGAGCAGTTCTTC.

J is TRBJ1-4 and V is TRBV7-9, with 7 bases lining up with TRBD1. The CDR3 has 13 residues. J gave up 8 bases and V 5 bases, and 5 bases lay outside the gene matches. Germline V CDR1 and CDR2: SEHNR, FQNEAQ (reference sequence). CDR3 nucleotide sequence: TGTGCCAGCAGCACAGGGGCCTACGAAAAACTGTTTTTT. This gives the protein CASSTGAYEKLFF.

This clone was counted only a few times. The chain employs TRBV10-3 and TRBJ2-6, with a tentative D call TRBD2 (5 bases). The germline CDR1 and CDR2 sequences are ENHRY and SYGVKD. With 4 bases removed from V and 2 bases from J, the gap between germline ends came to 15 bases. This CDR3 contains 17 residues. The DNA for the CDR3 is TGTGCCATCAGTGGGTTCCGATGGAGGACTGGGGCCAACGTCCTGACTTTC. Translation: CAISGFRWRTGANVLTF.

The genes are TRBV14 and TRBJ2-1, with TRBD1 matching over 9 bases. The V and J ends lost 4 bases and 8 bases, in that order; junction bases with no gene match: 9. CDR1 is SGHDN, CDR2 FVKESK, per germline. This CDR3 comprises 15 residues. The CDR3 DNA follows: TGTGCCAGCAGCCCTTTGGACAGGGGCAGGGATGAGCAGTTCTTC. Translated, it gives CASSPLDRGRDEQFF.

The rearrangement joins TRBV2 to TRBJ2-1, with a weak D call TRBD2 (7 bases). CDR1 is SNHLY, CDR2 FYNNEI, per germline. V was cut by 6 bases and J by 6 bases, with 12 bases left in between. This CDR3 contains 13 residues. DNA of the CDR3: TGTGCCAGCAGAGGGGGGGCCTCCAATGAGCAGTTCTTC. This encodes CASRGGASNEQFF.

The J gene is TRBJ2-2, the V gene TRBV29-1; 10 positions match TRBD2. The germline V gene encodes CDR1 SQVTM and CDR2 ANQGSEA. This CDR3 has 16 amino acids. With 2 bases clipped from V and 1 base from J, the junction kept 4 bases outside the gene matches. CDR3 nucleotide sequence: TGCAGCGTTGAAACTAGCGGGGCTGTGAACACCGGGGAGCTGTTTTTT. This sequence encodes CSVETSGAVNTGELFF.

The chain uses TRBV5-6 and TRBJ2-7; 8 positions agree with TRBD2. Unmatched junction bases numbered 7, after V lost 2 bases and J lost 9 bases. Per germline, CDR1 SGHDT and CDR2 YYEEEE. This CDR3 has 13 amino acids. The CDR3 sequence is CASSLGLAHPQYF. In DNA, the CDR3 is TGTGCCAGCAGCTTAGGACTAGCCCACCCGCAGTACTTC. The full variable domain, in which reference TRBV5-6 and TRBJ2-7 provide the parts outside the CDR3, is DAGVTQSPTHLIKTRGQQVTLRCSPKSGHDTVSWYQQALGQGPQFIFQYYEEEERQRGNFPDRFSGHQFPNYSSELNVNALLLGDSALYLCASSLGLAHPQYFGPGTRLTVT.

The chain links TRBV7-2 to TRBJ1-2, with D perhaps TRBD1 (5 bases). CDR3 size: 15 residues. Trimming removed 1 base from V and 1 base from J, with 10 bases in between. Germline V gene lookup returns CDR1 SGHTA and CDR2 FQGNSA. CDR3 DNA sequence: TGTGCCAGCAGCTTAGGTGGGGGGATTAACTATGGCTACACCTTC. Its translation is CASSLGGGINYGYTF.

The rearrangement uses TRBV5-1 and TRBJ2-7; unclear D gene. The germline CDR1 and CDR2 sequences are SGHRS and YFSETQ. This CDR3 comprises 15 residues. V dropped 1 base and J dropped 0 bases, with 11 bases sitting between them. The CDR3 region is CASSLRAASSYEQYF. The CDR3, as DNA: TGCGCCAGCAGCTTGAGGGCGGCCAGCTCCTACGAGCAGTACTTC.

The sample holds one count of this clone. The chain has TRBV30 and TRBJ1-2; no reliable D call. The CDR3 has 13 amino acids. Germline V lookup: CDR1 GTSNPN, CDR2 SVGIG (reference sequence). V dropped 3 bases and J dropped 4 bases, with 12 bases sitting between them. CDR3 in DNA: TGTGCCTGGAGCTCGGTGGGAGCCTATGGCTACACCTTC. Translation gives CAWSSVGAYGYTF. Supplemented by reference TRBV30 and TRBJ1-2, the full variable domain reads SQTIHQWPATLVQPVGSPLSLECTVEGTSNPNLYWYRQAAGRGLQLLFYSVGIGQISSEVPQNLSASRPQDRQFILSSKKLLLSDSGFYLCAWSSVGAYGYTFGSGTRLTVV.

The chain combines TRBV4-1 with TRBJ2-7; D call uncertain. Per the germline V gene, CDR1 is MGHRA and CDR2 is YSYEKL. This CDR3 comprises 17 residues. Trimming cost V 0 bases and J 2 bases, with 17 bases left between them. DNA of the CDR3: TGCGCCAGCAGCCAAGAGGGCACGGGTTTAGTGGCCTACGAGCAGTACTTC. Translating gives CASSQEGTGLVAYEQYF.